This TCR beta chain was profiled in a study of T cells in Graves' hyperthyroidism and ophthalmopathy. Using RNA transcripts as the source, TCR beta CDR3 regions were amplified. The HTBI primer set served for first-round RT-PCR of the TCR CDR3. TCRdb analysed the multiplex PCR reads with MiXCR anew, one entry per CDR3 protein. In the table there are about 560,000 distinct CDR3 sequences, 16% of which are singletons. Germline CDR1 reads SGDLS; CDR2 reads YYNGEE. The CDR3 covers 16 residues. Trimming took 4 bases from V and 2 from J, leaving 18 bases between them. The source is a woman between 18 and 29 years old with Graves' hyperthyroidism. This chain joins TRBV9 and TRBJ2-5; tentative D call: TRBD2 (6 bases). Source material: blood. The CDR3 spells CASSPPGLRGQETQYF. As DNA, the CDR3 is TGTGCCAGCAGCCCCCCGGGGTTGCGGGGACAAGAGACCCAGTACTTC.